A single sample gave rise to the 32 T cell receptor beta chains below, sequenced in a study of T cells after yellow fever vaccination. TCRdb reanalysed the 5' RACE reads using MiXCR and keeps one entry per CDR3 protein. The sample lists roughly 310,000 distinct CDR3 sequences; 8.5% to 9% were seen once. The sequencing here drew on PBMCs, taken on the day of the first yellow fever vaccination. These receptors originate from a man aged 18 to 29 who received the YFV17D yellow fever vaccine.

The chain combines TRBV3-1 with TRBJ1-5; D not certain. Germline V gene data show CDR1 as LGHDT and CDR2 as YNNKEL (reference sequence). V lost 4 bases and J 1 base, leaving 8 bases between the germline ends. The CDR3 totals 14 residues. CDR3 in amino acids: CASSRLGSNQPQHF. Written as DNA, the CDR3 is TGTGCCAGCAGCCGATTAGGGAGCAATCAGCCCCAGCATTTT. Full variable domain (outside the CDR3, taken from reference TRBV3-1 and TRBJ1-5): DTAVSQTPKYLVTQMGNDKSIKCEQNLGHDTMYWYKQDSKKFLKIMFSYNNKELIINETVPNRFSPKSPDKAHLNLHINSLELGDSAVYFCASSRLGSNQPQHFGDGTRLSIL.

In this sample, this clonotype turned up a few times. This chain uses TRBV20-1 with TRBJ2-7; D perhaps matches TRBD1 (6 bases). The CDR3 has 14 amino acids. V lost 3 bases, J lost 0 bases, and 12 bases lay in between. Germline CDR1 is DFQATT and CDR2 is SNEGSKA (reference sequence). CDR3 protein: CSARGDTSSYEQYF. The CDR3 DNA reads TGCAGTGCTAGGGGGGACACAAGCTCCTACGAGCAGTACTTC.

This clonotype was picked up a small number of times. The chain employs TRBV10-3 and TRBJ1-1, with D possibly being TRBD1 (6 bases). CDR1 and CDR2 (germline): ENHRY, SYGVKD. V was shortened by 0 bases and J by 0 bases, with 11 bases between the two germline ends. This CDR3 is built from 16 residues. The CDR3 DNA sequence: TGTGCCATCAGTGAGTCCCGGACAGCAATGAACACTGAAGCTTTCTTT. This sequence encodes CAISESRTAMNTEAFF.

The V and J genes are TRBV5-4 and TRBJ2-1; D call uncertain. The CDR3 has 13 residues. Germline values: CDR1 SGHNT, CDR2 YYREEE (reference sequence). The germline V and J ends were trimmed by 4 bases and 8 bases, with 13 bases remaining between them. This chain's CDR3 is CASSPRADYEQFF. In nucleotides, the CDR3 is TGTGCCAGCAGCCCCCGGGCCGACTATGAGCAGTTCTTC.

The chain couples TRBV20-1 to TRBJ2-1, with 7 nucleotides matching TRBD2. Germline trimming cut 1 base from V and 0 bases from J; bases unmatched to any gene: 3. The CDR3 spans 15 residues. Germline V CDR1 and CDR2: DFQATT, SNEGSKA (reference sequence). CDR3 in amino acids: CSARVGGGSYNEQFF. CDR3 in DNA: TGCAGTGCTAGAGTTGGCGGGGGCTCCTACAATGAGCAGTTCTTC.

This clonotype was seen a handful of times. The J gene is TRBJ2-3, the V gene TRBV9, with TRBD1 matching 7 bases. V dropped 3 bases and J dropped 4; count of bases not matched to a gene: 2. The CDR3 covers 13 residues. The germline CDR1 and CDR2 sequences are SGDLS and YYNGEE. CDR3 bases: TGTGCCAGCAGCGCCGGGACAGCAGATACGCAGTATTTT. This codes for CASSAGTADTQYF.

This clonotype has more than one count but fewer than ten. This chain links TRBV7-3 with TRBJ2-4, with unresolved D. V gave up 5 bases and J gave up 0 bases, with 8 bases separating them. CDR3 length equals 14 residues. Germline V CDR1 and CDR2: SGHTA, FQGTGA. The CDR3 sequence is CASSVQIAKNIQYF. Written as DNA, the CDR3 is TGTGCCAGCAGCGTTCAGATAGCCAAAAACATTCAGTACTTC.

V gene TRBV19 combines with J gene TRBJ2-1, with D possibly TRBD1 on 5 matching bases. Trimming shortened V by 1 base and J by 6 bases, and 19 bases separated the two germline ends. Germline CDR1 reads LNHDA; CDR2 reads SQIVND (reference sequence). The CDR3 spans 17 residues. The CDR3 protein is CASSIVPPGYQGNEQFF. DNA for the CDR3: TGTGCCAGTAGTATAGTTCCTCCAGGGTATCAGGGCAATGAGCAGTTCTTC. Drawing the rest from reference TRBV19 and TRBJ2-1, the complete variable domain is DGGITQSPKYLFRKEGQNVTLSCEQNLNHDAMYWYRQDPGQGLRLIYYSQIVNDFQKGDIAEGYSVSREKKESFPLTVTSAQKNPTAFYLCASSIVPPGYQGNEQFFGPGTRLTVL.

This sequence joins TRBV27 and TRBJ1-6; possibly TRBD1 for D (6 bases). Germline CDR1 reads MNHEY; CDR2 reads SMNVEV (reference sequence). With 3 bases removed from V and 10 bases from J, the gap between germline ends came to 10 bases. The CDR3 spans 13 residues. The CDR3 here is CASSFYRESPLHF. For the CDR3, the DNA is TGTGCCAGCAGTTTCTACAGGGAGTCACCCCTCCACTTT.

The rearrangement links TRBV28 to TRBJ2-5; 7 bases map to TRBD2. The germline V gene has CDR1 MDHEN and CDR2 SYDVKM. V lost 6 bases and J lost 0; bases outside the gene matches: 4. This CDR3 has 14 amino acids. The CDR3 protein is CASRGGPYQETQYF. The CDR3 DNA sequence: TGTGCCAGCAGGGGAGGGCCGTACCAAGAGACCCAGTACTTC.

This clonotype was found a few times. Here the CDR3 reads CASSYLAGVEQYF. The CDR3 nucleotides read TGTGCCAGCAGTTACCTAGCGGGGGTCGAGCAGTACTTC. V and J are TRBV6-5 and TRBJ2-7; 10 bases map to TRBD2. CDR1 and CDR2 (germline): MNHEY, SVGAGI. The CDR3 loop spans 13 amino acids. V shed 2 bases, J shed 6 bases, and the junction held 1 base outside the gene matches.

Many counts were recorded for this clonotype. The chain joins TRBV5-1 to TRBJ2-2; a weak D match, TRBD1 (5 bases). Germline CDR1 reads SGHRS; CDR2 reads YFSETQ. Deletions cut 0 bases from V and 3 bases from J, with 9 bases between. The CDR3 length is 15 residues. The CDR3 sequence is CASSLATGDTGELFF. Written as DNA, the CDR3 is TGCGCCAGCAGCTTGGCCACAGGAGACACCGGGGAGCTGTTTTTT.

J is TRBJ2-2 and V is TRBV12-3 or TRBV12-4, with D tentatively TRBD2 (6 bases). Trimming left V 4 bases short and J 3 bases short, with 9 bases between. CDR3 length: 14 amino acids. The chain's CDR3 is CASSSREDTGELFF. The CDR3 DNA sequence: TGTGCCAGCAGTTCCAGGGAGGACACCGGGGAGCTGTTTTTT.

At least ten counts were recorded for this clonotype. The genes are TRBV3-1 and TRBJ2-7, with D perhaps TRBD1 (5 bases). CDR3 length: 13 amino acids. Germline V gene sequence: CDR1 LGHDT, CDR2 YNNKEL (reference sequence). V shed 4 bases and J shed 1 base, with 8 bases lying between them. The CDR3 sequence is CASSLGHSYEQYF. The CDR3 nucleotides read TGTGCCAGCAGCCTCGGACATTCCTACGAGCAGTACTTC.

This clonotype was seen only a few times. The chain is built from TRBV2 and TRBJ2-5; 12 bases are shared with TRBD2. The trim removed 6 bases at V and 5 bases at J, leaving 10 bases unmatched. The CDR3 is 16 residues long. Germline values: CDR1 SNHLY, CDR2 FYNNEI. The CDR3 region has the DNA TGTGCCAGCAGGGCCACCGGGACTAGCGGGCGGGAGACCCAGTACTTC. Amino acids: CASRATGTSGRETQYF.

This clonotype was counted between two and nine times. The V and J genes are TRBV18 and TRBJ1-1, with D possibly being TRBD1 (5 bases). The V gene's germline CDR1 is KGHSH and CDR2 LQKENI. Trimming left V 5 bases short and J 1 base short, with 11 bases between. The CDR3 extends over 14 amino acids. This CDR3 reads CASSETGPNTEAFF. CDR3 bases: TGTGCCAGCTCAGAAACAGGTCCGAACACTGAAGCTTTCTTT.

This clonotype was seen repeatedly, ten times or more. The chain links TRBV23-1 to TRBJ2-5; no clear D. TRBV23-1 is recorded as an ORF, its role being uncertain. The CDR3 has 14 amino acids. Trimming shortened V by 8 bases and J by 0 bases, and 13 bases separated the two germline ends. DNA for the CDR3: TGCGCCAGCGGGATCATGCACTACCAAGAGACCCAGTACTTC. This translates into CASGIMHYQETQYF.

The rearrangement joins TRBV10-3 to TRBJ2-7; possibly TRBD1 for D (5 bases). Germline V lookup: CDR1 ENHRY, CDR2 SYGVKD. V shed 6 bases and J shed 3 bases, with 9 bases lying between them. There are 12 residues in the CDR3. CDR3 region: CAISDRNYEQYF. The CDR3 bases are TGTGCCATCAGCGACAGAAACTACGAGCAGTACTTC.

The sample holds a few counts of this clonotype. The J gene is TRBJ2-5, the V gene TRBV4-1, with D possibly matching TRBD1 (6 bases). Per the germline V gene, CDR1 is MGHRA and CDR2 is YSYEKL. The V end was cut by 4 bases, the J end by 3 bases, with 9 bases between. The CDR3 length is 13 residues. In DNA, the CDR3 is TGCGCCAGCAGCCCGGGACACAAAGAGACCCAGTACTTC. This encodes CASSPGHKETQYF.

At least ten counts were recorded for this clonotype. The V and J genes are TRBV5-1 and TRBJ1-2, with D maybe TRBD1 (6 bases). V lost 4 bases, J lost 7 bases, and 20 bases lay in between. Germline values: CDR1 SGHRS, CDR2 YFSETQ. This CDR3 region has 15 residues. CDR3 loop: CASSPSNRAESGYTF. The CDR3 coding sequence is TGCGCCAGCAGCCCCTCCAACAGGGCAGAAAGTGGCTACACCTTC.

CDR3 region: CASSPNSGVDGYTF. The CDR3 DNA reads as TGTGCCAGCAGCCCAAACTCAGGGGTGGATGGCTACACCTTC. V and J are TRBV11-2 and TRBJ1-2; weak D call: TRBD1 (6 bases). There are 14 residues in the CDR3. Trimming stripped 5 bases from V and 6 bases from J, with 16 bases between. CDR1 is SGHAT, CDR2 FQNNGV, per germline.

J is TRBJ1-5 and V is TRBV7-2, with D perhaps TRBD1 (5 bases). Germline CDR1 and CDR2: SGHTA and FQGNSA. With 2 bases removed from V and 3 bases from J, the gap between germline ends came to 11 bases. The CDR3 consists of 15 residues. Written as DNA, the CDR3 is TGTGCCAGCAGCTTATTAAGAGGGGTCAATCAGCCCCAGCATTTT. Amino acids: CASSLLRGVNQPQHF.

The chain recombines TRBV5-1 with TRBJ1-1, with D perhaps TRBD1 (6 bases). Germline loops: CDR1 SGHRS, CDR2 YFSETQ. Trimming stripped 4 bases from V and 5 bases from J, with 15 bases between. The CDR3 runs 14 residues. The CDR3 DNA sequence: TGCGCCAGCAGCCAGGACAGTGTGGTTACTGAAGCTTTCTTT. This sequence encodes CASSQDSVVTEAFF.

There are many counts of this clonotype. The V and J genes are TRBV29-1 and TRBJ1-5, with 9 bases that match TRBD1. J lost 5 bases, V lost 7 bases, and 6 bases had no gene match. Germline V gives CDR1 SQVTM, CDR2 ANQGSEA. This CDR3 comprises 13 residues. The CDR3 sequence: CSAPGTGHQPQHF. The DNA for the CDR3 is TGCAGCGCTCCCGGGACAGGGCATCAGCCCCAGCATTTT. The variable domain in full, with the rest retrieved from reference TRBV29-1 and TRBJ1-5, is SAVISQKPSRDICQRGTSLTIQCQVDSQVTMMFWYRQQPGQSLTLIATANQGSEATYESGFVIDKFPISRPNLTFSTLTVSNMSPEDSSIYLCSAPGTGHQPQHFGDGTRLSIL.

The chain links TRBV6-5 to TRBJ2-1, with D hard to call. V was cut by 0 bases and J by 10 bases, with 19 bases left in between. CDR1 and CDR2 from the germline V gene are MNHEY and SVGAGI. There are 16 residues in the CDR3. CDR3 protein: CASSYSSGLWGNEQFF. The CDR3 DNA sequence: TGTGCCAGCAGTTACTCGAGTGGCCTCTGGGGAAACGAGCAGTTCTTC.

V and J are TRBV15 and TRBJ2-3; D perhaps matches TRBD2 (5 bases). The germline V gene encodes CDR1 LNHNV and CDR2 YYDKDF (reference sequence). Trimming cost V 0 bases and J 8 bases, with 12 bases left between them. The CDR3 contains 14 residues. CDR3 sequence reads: CATSRDRSAGTQYF. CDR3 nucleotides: TGTGCCACCAGCAGAGATAGAAGCGCGGGTACGCAGTATTTT.

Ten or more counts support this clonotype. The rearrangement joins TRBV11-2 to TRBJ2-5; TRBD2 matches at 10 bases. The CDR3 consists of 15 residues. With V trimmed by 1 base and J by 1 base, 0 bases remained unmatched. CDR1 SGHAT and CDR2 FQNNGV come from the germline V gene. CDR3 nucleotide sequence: TGTGCCAGCAGCTTAGGGACTAGCGGCCAAGAGACCCAGTACTTC. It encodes CASSLGTSGQETQYF. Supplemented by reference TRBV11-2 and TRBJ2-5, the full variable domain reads EAGVAQSPRYKIIEKRQSVAFWCNPISGHATLYWYQQILGQGPKLLIQFQNNGVVDDSQLPKDRFSAERLKGVDSTLKIQPAKLEDSAVYLCASSLGTSGQETQYFGPGTRLLVL.

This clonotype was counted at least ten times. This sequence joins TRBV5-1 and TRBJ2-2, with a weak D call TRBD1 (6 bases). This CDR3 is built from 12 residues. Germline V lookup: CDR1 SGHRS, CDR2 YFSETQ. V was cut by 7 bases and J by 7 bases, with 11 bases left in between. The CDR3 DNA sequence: TGCGCCAGCCGCAGGGGTGGCGGGGAGCTGTTTTTT. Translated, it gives CASRRGGGELFF.

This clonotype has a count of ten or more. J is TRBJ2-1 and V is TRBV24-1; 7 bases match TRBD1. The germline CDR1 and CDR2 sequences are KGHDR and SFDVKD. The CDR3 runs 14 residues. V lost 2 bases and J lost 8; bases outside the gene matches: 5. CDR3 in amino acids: CATSDSTGFDEQFF. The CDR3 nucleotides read TGTGCCACCAGTGATTCGACAGGGTTCGATGAGCAGTTCTTC.

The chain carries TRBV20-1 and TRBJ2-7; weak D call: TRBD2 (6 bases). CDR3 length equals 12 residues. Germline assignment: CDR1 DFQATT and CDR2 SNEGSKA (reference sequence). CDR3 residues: CRCKGQGGGQYV. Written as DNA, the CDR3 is TGCAGGTGCAAGGGCCAGGGAGGAGGGCAGTACGTC.

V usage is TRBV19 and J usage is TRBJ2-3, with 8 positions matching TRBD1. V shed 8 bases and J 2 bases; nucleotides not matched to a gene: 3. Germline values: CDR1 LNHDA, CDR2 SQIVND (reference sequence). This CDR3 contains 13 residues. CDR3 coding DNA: TGTGCCAGTGGACAGGGAGTCACAGATACGCAGTATTTT. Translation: CASGQGVTDTQYF. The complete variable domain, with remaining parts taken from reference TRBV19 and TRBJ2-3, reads DGGITQSPKYLFRKEGQNVTLSCEQNLNHDAMYWYRQDPGQGLRLIYYSQIVNDFQKGDIAEGYSVSREKKESFPLTVTSAQKNPTAFYLCASGQGVTDTQYFGPGTRLTVL.

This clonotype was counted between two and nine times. CDR3 nucleotides: TGCGCCAGCAGCCAAGACCCGGGAGGAACCGGGGAGCTGTTTTTT. It yields the protein CASSQDPGGTGELFF. The rearrangement uses TRBV4-1 and TRBJ2-2, with TRBD2 matching over 7 bases. The CDR3 totals 15 residues. The germline gives CDR1 MGHRA, CDR2 YSYEKL. The V and J ends lost 0 bases and 5 bases, in that order; junction bases with no gene match: 3.